This T cell receptor (beta chain) derives from a study of OX40 agonist ivuxolimab in advanced cancers. Whole-study context: Prior checkpoint blockade (anti-PD-1, anti-PD-L1 or anti-CTLA-4) was permitted; 40% had it.

Broader study findings: Compared with CD4+, CD8+ T cells on average had more expanded clones.

The CDR3 covers 18 residues. With 0 bases removed from V and 5 bases from J, the gap between germline ends came to 23 bases. CDR1 LGHNA and CDR2 YSLEER come from the germline V gene. Here immunoSEQ multiplex PCR was the method, and the copy in TCRdb shows in-frame clones only, minus some. The sample carries some 17,000 clones, roughly 72% recorded once. The table lists this clone with a count of one. What it binds is unknown. The clonotype comes from an adult with an advanced solid tumor such as melanoma, head and neck, liver or kidney cancer. The chain couples TRBV4-3 to TRBJ2-7, with D perhaps matching TRBD2 (5 bases). This sample comprised CD4+ or CD8+ T cells sorted from blood, obtained in a trial of the OX40 agonist ivuxolimab. The CDR3 sequence: CASSQDRFIQSHGDEQYF. In DNA form, the CDR3 reads TGCGCCAGCAGCCAAGATAGGTTCATACAGTCCCACGGGGACGAGCAGTACTTC.